This entry concerns a single TCR beta chain. Its target is unknown. This sample is part of a study of shared clonotypes between healthy human individuals. About the study: Each donor had three CD4 naive, three CD4 memory, two CD8 naive and one CD8 memory plate. Points from the study as a whole: The naive CD4 repertoires of a few donors were compared, and approximately 4.7% of clonotypes were shared.

The investigators split CD4+ cells into a CD45RA+ naive subset and a CD45RA-negative memory subset. CDR3 length: 19 residues. CDR1 is MDHEN and CDR2 is SYDVKM in the germline V gene. The V gene end was trimmed by 5 bases and the J gene end by 0 bases; junction bases not matched to a gene: 15. Execution of the assay was at deep level. TCRdb's copy holds only in-frame clones and misses some; the assay was immunoSEQ multiplex PCR. The sample consists of around 550,000 clones, 90% to 96% of them appearing once. Sequences were obtained from naive CD4+ T cells sorted from blood. Subset denoted: CD45RA+ positively selected. The origin of this receptor is a woman aged 25 to 39 in good health. The rearrangement links TRBV28 to TRBJ2-7; 11 bases are shared with TRBD2. This CDR3 reads CASSPPLLAGASRSYEQYF. The CDR3 bases are TGTGCCAGCAGTCCCCCCCTACTAGCGGGAGCATCTCGCTCCTACGAGCAGTACTTC.